This T cell receptor (beta chain) appears in the sequencing data of a study of blood T cell repertoires in COVID-19. Per the original data handling: Reference gene primers were amplified, and this amplification served to estimate nucleated cell counts. Profiled with immunoSEQ multiplex PCR; TCRdb holds only in-frame clones, not every one. V and J calls and clone size are those listed in that table; D and trimming were worked out from the DNA. The repertoire has some 410,000 clones, 70% to 90% of them found once; the top ten carry approximately 0.96%. Germline lookup yields CDR1 MNHEY and CDR2 SVGAGI. This CDR3 has 15 residues. V lost 6 bases to trimming and J lost 3 bases, with 15 bases between them. Participants were aged roughly 18 to 90 years, lived in 24 US areas, and enrolled virtually.

This receptor was identified in a woman in her thirties with acute COVID-19. The sequencing sample was made of PBMCs or T cells enriched from blood (not recorded which). The chain has TRBV6-5 and TRBJ1-5; possibly TRBD1 for D (5 bases). The CDR3 region is CASSPGWVINQPQHF. CDR3 bases: TGTGCCAGCAGCCCAGGGTGGGTAATCAATCAGCCCCAGCATTTT.